This TCR beta chain was identified in a study of T-cell memory formation after mild COVID-19. Study background: For the most part, TCR clusters were specific to one donor.

Germline V gene data show CDR1 as KGHDR and CDR2 as SFDVKD. The CDR3 covers 15 residues. This clonotype was counted a single time. Antigen specificity is unknown. Germline is not matched at one junction end, which may reflect a read error. Employing constant-segment primers, 5'RACE generated TCR alpha and TCR beta cDNA libraries bearing sample barcodes and UMIs. TCRdb redid the calling of the 5' RACE reads with MiXCR, one entry per CDR3 protein. This sample has around 340,000 distinct CDR3 sequences; 21% occur once, and the top ten carry approximately 13%. Study-wide results and limits: Day 15 to 85 contracting clones showed balanced CD4/CD8; day 15 to 37 expanders favored CD4+. Nothing showed for sure that second-wave clones peaking on day 37 were SARS-CoV-2 specific.

V and J are TRBV24-1 and TRBJ2-7, with 9 bases fitting TRBD1. This TCR was recovered from an adult woman who had mild COVID-19 (a few samples of this study predate the infection). Cell type and time point are not known. Sequenced: PBMCs or a T cell subset sorted from them (not recorded which). For the CDR3, the DNA is TGTGCCACCAGTGATTGGACAGGGGAGGCCTACGCGCAGTACTTC. It codes for CATSDWTGEAYAQYF.